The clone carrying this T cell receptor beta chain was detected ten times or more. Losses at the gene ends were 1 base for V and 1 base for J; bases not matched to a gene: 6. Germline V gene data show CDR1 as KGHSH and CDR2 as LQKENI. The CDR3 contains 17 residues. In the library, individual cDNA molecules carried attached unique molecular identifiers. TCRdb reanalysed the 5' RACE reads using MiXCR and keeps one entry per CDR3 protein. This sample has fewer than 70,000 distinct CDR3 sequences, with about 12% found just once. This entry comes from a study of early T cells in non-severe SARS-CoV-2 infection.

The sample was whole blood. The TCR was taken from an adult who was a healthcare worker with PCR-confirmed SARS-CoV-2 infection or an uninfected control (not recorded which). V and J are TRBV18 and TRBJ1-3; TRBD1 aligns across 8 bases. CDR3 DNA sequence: TGTGCCAGCTCACCACTCGGACAGGGACGATCTGGAAACACCATATATTTT. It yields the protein CASSPLGQGRSGNTIYF.